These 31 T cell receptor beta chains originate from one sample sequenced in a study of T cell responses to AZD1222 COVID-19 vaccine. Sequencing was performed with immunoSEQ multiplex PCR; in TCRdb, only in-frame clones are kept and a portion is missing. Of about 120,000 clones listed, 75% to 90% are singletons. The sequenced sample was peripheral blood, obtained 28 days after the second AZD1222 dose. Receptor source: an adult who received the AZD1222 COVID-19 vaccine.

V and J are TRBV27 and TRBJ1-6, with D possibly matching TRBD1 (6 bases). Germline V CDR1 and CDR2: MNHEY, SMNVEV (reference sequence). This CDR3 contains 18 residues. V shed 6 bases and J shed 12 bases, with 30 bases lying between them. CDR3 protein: CASSKFGGGREVVVPLHF. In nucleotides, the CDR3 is TGTGCCAGCAGCAAGTTCGGAGGGGGGCGCGAGGTAGTTGTACCCCTCCACTTT.

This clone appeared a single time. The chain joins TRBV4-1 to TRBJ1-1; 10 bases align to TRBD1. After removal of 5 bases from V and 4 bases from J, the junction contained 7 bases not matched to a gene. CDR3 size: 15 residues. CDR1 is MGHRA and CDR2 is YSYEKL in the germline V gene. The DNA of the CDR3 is TGCGCCAGCAGCAATCAGGACAGGGGGGTCACTGAAGCTTTCTTT. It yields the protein CASSNQDRGVTEAFF.

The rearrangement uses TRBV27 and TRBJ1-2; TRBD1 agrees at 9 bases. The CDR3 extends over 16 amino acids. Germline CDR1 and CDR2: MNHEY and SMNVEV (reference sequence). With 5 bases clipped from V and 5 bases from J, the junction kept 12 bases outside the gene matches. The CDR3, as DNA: TGTGCCAGCAGTCTACGATGGACAGGGGAGCTATATGGCTACACCTTC. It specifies CASSLRWTGELYGYTF.

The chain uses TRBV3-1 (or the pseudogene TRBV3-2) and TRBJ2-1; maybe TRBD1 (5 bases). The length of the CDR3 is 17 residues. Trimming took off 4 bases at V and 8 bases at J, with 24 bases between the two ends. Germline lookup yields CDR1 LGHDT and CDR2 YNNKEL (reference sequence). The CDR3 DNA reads TGTGCCAGCAGCCCCCCTATGGCAGGGCCCTTTGTAGATGAGCAGTTCTTC. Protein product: CASSPPMAGPFVDEQFF.

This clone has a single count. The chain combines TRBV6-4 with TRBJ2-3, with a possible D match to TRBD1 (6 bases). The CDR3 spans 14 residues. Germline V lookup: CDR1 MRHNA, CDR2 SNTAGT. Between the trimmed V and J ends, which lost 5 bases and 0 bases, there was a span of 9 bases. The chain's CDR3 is CASSRTESTDTQYF. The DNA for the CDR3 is TGTGCCAGCAGTAGGACAGAGAGCACAGATACGCAGTATTTT.

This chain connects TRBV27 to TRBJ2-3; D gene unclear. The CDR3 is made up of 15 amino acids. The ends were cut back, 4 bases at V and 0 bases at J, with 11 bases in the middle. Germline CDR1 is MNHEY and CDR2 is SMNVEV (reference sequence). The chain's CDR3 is CASSYRPVSTDTQYF. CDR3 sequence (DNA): TGTGCCAGCAGTTACCGCCCAGTTAGCACAGATACGCAGTATTTT.

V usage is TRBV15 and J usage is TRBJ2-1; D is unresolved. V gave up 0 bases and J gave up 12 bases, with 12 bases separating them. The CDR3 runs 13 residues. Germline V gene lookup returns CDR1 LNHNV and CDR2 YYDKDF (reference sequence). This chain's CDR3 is CATSRDTSERQFF. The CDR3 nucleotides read TGTGCCACCAGCAGAGATACCTCGGAGCGGCAGTTCTTC. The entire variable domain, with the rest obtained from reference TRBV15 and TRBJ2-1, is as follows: DAMVIQNPRYQVTQFGKPVTLSCSQTLNHNVMYWYQQKSSQAPKLLFHYYDKDFNNEADTPDNFQSRRPNTSFCFLDIRSPGLGDTAMYLCATSRDTSERQFFGPGTRLTVL.

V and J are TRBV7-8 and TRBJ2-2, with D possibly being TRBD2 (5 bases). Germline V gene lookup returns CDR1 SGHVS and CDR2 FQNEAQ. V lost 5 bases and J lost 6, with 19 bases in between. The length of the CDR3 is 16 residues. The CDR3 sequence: CASSPTGPAAAGELFF. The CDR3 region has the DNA TGTGCCAGCAGCCCCACCGGGCCAGCAGCGGCCGGGGAGCTGTTTTTT.

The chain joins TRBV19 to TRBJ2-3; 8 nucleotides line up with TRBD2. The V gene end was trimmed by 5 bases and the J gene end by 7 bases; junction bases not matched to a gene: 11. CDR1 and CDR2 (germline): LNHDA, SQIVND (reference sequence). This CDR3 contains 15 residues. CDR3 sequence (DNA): TGTGCCAGTAGTTCCCGAAGGGCGGGGGGAAATACGCAGTATTTT. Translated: CASSSRRAGGNTQYF. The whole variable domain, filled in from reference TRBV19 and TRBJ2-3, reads DGGITQSPKYLFRKEGQNVTLSCEQNLNHDAMYWYRQDPGQGLRLIYYSQIVNDFQKGDIAEGYSVSREKKESFPLTVTSAQKNPTAFYLCASSSRRAGGNTQYFGPGTRLTVL.

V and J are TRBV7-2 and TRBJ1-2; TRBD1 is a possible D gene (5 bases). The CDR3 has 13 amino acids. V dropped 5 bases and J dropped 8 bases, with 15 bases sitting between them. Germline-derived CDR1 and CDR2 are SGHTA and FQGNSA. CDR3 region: CASSPEKNRGYTF. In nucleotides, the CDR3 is TGTGCCAGCAGCCCCGAGAAGAACAGGGGCTACACCTTC.

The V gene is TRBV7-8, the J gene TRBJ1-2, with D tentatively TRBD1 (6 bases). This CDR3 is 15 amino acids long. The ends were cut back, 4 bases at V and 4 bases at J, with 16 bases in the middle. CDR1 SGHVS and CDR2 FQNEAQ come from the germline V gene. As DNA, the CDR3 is TGTGCCAGCAGCTCTCGGGCTGGGACAACCTATGGCTACACCTTC. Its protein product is CASSSRAGTTYGYTF.

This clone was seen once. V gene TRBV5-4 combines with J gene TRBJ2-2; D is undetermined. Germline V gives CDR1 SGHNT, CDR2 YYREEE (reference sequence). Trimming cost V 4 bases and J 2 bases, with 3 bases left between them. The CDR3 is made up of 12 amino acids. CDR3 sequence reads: CASSPNTGELFF. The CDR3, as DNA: TGTGCCAGCAGCCCTAACACCGGGGAGCTGTTTTTT.

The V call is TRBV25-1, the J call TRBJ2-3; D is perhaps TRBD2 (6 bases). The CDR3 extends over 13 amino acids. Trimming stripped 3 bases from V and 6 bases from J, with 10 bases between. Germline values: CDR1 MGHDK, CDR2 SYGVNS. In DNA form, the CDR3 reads TGTGCCAGCAGTGAGGCAGGGAGGGATACGCAGTATTTT. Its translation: CASSEAGRDTQYF.

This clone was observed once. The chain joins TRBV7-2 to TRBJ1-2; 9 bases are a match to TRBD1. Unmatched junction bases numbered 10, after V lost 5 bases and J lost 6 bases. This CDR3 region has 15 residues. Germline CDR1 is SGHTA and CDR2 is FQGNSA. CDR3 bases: TGTGCCAGCAGCACCCAACTACAGGGGGCCGATGGCTACACCTTC. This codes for CASSTQLQGADGYTF. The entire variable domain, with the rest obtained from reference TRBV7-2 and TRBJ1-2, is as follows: GAGVSQSPSNKVTEKGKDVELRCDPISGHTALYWYRQSLGQGLEFLIYFQGNSAPDKSGLPSDRFSAERTGGSVSTLTIQRTQQEDSAVYLCASSTQLQGADGYTFGSGTRLTVV.

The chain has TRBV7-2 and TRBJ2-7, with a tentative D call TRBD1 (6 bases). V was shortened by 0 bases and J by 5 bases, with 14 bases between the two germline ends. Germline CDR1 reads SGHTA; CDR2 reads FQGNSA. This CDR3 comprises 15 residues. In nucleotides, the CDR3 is TGTGCCAGCAGCTTAGCGGGGGCATACGTCGACGAGCAGTACTTC. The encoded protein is CASSLAGAYVDEQYF. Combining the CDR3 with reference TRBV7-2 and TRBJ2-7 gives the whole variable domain GAGVSQSPSNKVTEKGKDVELRCDPISGHTALYWYRQSLGQGLEFLIYFQGNSAPDKSGLPSDRFSAERTGGSVSTLTIQRTQQEDSAVYLCASSLAGAYVDEQYFGPGTRLTVT.

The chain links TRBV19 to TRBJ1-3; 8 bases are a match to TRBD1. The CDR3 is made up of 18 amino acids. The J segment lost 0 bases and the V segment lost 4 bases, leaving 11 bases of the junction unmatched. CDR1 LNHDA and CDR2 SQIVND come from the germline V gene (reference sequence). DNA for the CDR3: TGTGCCAGTAGTAGGCTCCGGGACAGGCAGAGCTCTGGAAACACCATATATTTT. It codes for CASSRLRDRQSSGNTIYF. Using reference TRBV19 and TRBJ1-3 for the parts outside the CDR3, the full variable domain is DGGITQSPKYLFRKEGQNVTLSCEQNLNHDAMYWYRQDPGQGLRLIYYSQIVNDFQKGDIAEGYSVSREKKESFPLTVTSAQKNPTAFYLCASSRLRDRQSSGNTIYFGEGSWLTVV.

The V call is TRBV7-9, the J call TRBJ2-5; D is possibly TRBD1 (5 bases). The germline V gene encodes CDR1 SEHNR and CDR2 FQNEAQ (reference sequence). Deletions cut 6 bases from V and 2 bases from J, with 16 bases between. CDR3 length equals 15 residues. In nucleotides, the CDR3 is TGTGCCAGCAGTACTGGTAGGGGATTACAAGAGACCCAGTACTTC. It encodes CASSTGRGLQETQYF. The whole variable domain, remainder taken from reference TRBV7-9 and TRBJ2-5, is DTGVSQNPRHKITKRGQNVTFRCDPISEHNRLYWYRQTLGQGPEFLTYFQNEAQLEKSRLLSDRFSAERPKGSFSTLEIQRTEQGDSAMYLCASSTGRGLQETQYFGPGTRLLVL.

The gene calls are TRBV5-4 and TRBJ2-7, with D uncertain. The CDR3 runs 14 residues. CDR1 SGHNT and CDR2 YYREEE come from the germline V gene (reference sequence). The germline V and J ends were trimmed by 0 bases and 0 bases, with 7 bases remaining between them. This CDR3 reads CASSLDGLSYEQYF. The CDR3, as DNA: TGTGCCAGCAGCTTGGACGGGCTCTCCTACGAGCAGTACTTC.

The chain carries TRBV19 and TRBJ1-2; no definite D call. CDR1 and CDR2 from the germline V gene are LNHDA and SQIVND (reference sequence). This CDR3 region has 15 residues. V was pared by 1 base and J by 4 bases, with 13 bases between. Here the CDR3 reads CASSIGGFTAYGYTF. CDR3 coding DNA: TGTGCCAGTAGTATAGGGGGATTCACCGCCTATGGCTACACCTTC.

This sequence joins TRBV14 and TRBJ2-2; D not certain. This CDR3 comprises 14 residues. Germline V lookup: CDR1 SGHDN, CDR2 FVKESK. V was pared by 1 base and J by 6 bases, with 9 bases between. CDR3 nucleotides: TGTGCCAGCAGCCAAGTAACCATTCCCGGGGAGCTGTTTTTT. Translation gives CASSQVTIPGELFF.

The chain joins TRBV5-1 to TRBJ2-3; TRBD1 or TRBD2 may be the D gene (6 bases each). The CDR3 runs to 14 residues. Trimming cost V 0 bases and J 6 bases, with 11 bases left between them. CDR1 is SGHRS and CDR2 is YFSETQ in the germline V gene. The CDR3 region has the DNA TGCGCCAGCAGCTTGGGTGGAGGGGGTGATACGCAGTATTTT. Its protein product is CASSLGGGGDTQYF.

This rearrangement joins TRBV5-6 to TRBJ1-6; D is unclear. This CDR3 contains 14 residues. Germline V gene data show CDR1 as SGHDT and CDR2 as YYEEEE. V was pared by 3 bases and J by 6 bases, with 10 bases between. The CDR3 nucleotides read TGTGCCAGCAGCTCCCCGGACCTTAATTCACCCCTCCACTTT. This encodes CASSSPDLNSPLHF.

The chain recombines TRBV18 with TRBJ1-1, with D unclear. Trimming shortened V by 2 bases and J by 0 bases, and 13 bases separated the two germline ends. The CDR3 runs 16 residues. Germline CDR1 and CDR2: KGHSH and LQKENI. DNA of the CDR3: TGTGCCAGCTCACCAATTCCTGTCCCTCTGAACACTGAAGCTTTCTTT. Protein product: CASSPIPVPLNTEAFF. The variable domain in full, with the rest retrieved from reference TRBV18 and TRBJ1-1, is NAGVMQNPRHLVRRRGQEARLRCSPMKGHSHVYWYRQLPEEGLKFMVYLQKENIIDESGMPKERFSAEFPKEGPSILRIQQVVRGDSAAYFCASSPIPVPLNTEAFFGQGTRLTVV.

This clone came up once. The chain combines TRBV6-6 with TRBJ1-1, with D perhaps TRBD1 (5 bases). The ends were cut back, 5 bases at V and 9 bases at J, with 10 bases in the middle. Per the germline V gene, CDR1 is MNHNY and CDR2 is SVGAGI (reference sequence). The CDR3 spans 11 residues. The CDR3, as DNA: TGTGCCAGCAGTAGAGACAGAAAAGCTTTCTTT. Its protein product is CASSRDRKAFF.

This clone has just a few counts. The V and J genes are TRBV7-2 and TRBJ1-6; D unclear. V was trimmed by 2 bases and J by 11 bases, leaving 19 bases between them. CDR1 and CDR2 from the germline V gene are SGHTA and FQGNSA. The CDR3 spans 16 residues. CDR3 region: CASSLSPPINGPPLHF. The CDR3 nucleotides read TGTGCCAGCAGCTTATCGCCCCCTATAAATGGGCCACCCCTCCACTTT.

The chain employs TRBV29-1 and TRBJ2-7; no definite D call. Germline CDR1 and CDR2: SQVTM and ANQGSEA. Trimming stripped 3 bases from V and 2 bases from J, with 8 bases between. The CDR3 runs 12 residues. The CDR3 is CSVELSAYEQYF. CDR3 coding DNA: TGCAGCGTTGAGTTAAGCGCCTACGAGCAGTACTTC.

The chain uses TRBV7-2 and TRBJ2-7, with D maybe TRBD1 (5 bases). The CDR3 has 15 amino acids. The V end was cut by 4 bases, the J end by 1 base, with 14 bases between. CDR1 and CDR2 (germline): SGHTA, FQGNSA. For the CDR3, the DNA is TGTGCCAGCAGCTCATGGCGGCAGGGTTCCTACGAGCAGTACTTC. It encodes CASSSWRQGSYEQYF.

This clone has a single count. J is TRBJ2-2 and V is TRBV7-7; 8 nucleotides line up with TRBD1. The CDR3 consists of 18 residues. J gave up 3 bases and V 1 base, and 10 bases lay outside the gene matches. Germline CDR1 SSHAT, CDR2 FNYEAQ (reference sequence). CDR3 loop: CASSLGIRTGSYTGELFF. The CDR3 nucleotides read TGTGCCAGCAGCTTAGGAATTCGGACAGGGTCGTACACCGGGGAGCTGTTTTTT.

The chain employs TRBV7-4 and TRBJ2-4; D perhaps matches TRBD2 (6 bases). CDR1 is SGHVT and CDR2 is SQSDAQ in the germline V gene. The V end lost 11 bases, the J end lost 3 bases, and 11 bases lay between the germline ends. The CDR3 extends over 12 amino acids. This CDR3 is CARSGGKNIQYF. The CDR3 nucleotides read TGTGCCCGGTCCGGGGGCAAAAACATTCAGTACTTC.

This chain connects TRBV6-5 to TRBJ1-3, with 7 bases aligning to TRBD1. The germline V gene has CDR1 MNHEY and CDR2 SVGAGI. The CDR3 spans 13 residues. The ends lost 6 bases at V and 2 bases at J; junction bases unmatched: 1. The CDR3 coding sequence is TGTGCCAGCAGCAGGGGGGCTGGAAACACCATATATTTT. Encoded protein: CASSRGAGNTIYF.

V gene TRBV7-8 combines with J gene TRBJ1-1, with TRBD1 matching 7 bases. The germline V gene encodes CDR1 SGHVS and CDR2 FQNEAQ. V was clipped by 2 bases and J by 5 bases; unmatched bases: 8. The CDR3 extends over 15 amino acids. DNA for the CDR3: TGTGCCAGCAGCTTAACAGCAGGGGGTCTTACTGAAGCTTTCTTT. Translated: CASSLTAGGLTEAFF.